The T cell receptor (beta chain) described here comes from a study of blood T cell repertoires in COVID-19. Only in-frame clones appear in the TCRdb table, and some are missing; sequencing was by immunoSEQ multiplex PCR. The sample lists about 80,000 clones, around 83% occurring once. Germline assignment: CDR1 MNHNY and CDR2 SVGAGI (reference sequence). The CDR3 has 14 residues. V gave up 6 bases and J gave up 6 bases; unmatched junction bases: 9. This sequence was found in a human donor in a cohort sampled during active COVID-19. This chain connects TRBV6-6 to TRBJ2-3; 7 positions match TRBD2. Input material: peripheral blood. The DNA of the CDR3 is TGTGCCAGCAGGCGACTAGCTGAAGGGGATACGCAGTATTTT. Translation: CASRRLAEGDTQYF.